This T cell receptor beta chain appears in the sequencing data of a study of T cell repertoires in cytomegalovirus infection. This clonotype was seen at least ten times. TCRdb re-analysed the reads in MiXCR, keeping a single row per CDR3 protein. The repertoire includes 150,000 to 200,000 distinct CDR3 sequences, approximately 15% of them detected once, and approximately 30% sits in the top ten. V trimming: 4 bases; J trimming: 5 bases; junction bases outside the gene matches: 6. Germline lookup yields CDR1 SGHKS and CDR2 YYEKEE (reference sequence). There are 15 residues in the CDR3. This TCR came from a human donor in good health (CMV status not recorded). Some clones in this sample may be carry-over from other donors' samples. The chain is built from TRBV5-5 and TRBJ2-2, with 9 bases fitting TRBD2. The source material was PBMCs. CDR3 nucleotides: TGTGCCAGCAGCGTAGCGGGAGTCGGAACCGGGGAGCTGTTTTTT. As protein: CASSVAGVGTGELFF.